This is a list of T cell receptor beta chains from one sample in a study of CD8 T cells in Susac syndrome. One entry per CDR3 protein results from TCRdb running MiXCR on the immunoSEQ multiplex PCR reads. The table shows approximately 190,000 distinct CDR3 sequences, with nearly 95% occurring only once. What was sequenced was CD4+ T cells from PBMCs. These receptors all stem from a human donor with multiple sclerosis. CDR3s include the opening cysteine and the closing phenylalanine or tryptophan. The order of the fields is J gene, D gene, clone size, CDR3 length, V gene, CDR3 protein, CDR3 DNA. A D gene is named only where the DNA matches it firmly. Only some rows state a clone size, as once, few, many or a class for expanded clones.

>TRBJ1-5|-|-|12|TRBV15
CATSRDLGPQHF
TGTGCCACCAGCAGAGATTTGGGGCCCCAGCATTTT
>TRBJ1-6|-|-|16|TRBV14
CASSRHRELRNSPLHF
TGTGCCAGCAGCCGCCACAGGGAATTGAGAAATTCACCCCTCCACTTT
>TRBJ2-5|-|-|12|TRBV5-1
CASSLYEGTQYF
TGCGCCAGCAGCCTTTATGAAGGGACCCAGTACTTC
>TRBJ1-4|TRBD1|once|14|TRBV5-1
CASSPGQFNEKLFF
TGCGCCAGCAGCCCGGGACAGTTCAATGAAAAACTGTTTTTT
>TRBJ2-2|TRBD1|-|15|TRBV9
CASSVQGGRTGELFF
TGTGCCAGCAGCGTACAAGGGGGCAGGACCGGGGAGCTGTTTTTT
>TRBJ1-2|TRBD1|-|14|TRBV20-1
CSARGDRGNYGYTF
TGCAGTGCTAGGGGGGACAGGGGTAACTATGGCTACACCTTC
>TRBJ2-3|-|-|14|TRBV5-6
CASSFFGSTDTQYF
TGTGCCAGCAGCTTCTTTGGGTCCACAGATACGCAGTATTTT
>TRBJ1-3|-|-|14|TRBV3-1
CASSLQGPGNTIYF
TGTGCCAGCAGCCTCCAGGGACCTGGAAACACCATATATTTT
>TRBJ1-3|-|-|15|TRBV5-1
CASSTTGYSGNTIYF
TGCGCCAGCAGCACGACGGGCTACTCTGGAAACACCATATATTTT
>TRBJ1-1|-|-|9|TRBV20-1
CSAGRTRIF
TGCAGTGCCGGACGGACAAGAATCTTT
>TRBJ2-6|-|-|17|TRBV6-5
CASSWMRPDSGANVLTF
TGTGCCAGCAGTTGGATGCGTCCGGACTCTGGGGCCAACGTCCTGACTTTC
>TRBJ2-7|-|-|11|TRBV20-1
CSARGGYEQYF
TGCAGTGCTAGGGGTGGCTACGAGCAGTACTTC
>TRBJ2-3|-|-|16|TRBV15
CATSRSVRGDTDTQYF
TGTGCCACCAGCAGGTCGGTTAGGGGCGATACAGATACGCAGTATTTT